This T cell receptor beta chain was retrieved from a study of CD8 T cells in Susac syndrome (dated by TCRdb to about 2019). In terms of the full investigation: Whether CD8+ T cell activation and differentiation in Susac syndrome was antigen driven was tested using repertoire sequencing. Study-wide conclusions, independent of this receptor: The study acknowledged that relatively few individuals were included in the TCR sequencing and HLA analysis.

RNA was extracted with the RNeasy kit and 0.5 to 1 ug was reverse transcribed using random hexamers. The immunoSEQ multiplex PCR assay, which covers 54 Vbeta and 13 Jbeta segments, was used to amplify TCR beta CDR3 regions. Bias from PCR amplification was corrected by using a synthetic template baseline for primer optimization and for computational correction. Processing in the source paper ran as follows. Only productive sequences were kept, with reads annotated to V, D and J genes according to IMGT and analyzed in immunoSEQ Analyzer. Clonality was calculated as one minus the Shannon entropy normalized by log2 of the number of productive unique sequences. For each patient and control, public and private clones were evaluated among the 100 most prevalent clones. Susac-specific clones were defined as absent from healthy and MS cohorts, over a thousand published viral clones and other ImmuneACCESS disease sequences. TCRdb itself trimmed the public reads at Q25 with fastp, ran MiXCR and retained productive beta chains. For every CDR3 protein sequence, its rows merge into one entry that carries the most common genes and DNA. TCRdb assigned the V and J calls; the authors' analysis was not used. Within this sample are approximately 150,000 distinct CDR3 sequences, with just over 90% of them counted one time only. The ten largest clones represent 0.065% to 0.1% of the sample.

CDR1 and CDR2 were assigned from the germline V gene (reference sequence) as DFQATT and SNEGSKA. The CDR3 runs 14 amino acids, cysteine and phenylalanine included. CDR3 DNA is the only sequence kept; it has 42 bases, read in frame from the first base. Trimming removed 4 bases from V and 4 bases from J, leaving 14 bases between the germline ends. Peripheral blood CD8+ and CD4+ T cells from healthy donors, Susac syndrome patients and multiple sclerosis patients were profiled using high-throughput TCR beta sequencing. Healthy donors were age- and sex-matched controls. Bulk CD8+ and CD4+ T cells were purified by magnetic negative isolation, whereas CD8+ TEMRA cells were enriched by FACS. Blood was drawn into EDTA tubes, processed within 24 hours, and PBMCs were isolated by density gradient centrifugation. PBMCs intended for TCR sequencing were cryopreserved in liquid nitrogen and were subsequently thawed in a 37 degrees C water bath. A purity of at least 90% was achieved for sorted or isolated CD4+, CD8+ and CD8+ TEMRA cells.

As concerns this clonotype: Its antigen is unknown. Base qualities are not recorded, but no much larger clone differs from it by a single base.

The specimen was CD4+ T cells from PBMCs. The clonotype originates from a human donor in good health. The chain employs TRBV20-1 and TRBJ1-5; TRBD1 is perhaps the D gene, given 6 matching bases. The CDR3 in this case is CSATPRQVNQPQHF. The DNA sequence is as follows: TGCAGTGCTACGCCTCGACAGGTTAATCAGCCCCAGCATTTT.